The rows below give T cell receptor beta chains drawn from one sample of a study of blood T cell repertoires in COVID-19. The method was immunoSEQ multiplex PCR; TCRdb's version includes in-frame clones alone and lacks a portion of them. The top ten hold 2.3% of the sample, which has 300,000 to 400,000 clones, more than 75% seen once. Sample: peripheral blood. All receptors derive from a woman in her fifties or sixties with COVID-19, enrolled during active disease. Both conserved end residues are part of each CDR3. The D gene is left open where the match is weak. Where a row states a size, it is once, few, many or the class of an expanded clone; other rows omit it.

J | D | V | size | CDR3 | DNA
TRBJ2-1 | - | TRBV11-2 | - | CASGLINEQFF | TGTGCCAGCGGACTCATAAATGAGCAGTTCTTC
TRBJ2-5 | TRBD2 | TRBV7-9 | - | CASSLGLAGARRETQYF | TGTGCCAGCAGCTTAGGGCTAGCGGGGGCCCGGAGGGAGACCCAGTACTTC
TRBJ1-2 | - | TRBV19 | - | CASSIAGYGYTF | TGTGCCAGTAGTATTGCGGGGTATGGCTACACCTTC
TRBJ1-1 | - | TRBV7-3 | - | CASLQEAGTEAFF | TGTGCCAGCCTACAGGAAGCCGGCACTGAAGCTTTCTTT
TRBJ1-2 | - | TRBV19 | - | CASSNYHVGYTF | TGTGCCAGTAGCAACTACCACGTGGGCTACACCTTC
TRBJ1-2 | - | TRBV9 | - | CASSVADTAYGYTF | TGTGCCAGCAGCGTAGCGGACACGGCCTATGGCTACACCTTC
TRBJ1-3 | TRBD1 | TRBV18 | - | CASSGTGSGNTIYF | TGTGCCAGCTCTGGGACAGGCTCTGGAAACACCATATATTTT
TRBJ1-1 | TRBD1 | TRBV11-2 | once | CASSSNGGTGDKGTEAFF | TGTGCCAGCAGCTCCAATGGTGGGACAGGGGATAAAGGGACTGAAGCTTTCTTT
TRBJ2-5 | - | TRBV6-5 | once | CASSYGRQGRETQYF | TGTGCCAGCAGTTACGGGAGGCAGGGACGGGAGACCCAGTACTTC
TRBJ1-1 | - | TRBV27 | - | CASSPAGLYTEAFF | TGTGCCAGCAGCCCAGCGGGGTTATACACTGAAGCTTTCTTT
TRBJ1-3 | - | TRBV6-5 | - | CASSGRLHSGNTIYF | TGTGCCAGCAGCGGTAGACTGCACTCTGGAAACACCATATATTTT
TRBJ1-3 | TRBD1 | TRBV18 | - | CASSLGQGSSGNTIYF | TGTGCCAGCTCACTAGGACAGGGGAGCTCTGGAAACACCATATATTTT
TRBJ2-3 | TRBD2 | TRBV5-1 | - | CASSPPGTSLSTDTQYF | TGCGCCAGCAGCCCCCCTGGGACTAGCCTTAGCACAGATACGCAGTATTTT
TRBJ1-6 | - | TRBV5-6 | - | CASSSPGSLSSYNSPLHF | TGTGCCAGCAGCTCCCCAGGGTCCTTGAGCTCCTATAATTCACCCCTCCACTTT
TRBJ1-4 | - | TRBV10-3 | - | CAISESSGLAEREKLFF | TGTGCCATCAGTGAGTCGAGTGGGCTGGCTGAACGGGAAAAACTGTTTTTT
TRBJ2-6 | TRBD1 | TRBV27 | - | CASRETQGAPGANVLTF | TGTGCCAGCAGAGAAACACAGGGGGCGCCTGGGGCCAACGTCCTGACTTTC
TRBJ2-1 | TRBD2 | TRBV5-4 | - | CASSPGGYENEQFF | TGTGCCAGCAGCCCCGGGGGGTATGAAAATGAGCAGTTCTTC
TRBJ1-1 | - | TRBV11-2 | - | CASSYTGVSQIGAFF | TGTGCCAGCAGCTACACCGGGGTCTCACAAATAGGGGCTTTCTTT
TRBJ2-2 | - | TRBV6-5 | - | CASSYSGRGTGELFF | TGTGCCAGCAGTTACTCGGGCAGGGGAACCGGGGAGCTGTTTTTT
TRBJ2-1 | TRBD2 | TRBV5-4 | - | CASRSGGSYNEQFF | TGTGCCAGCAGGAGCGGGGGATCCTACAATGAGCAGTTCTTC
TRBJ1-5 | TRBD1 | TRBV2 | few | CASSGETGDSQPQHF | TGTGCCAGCAGCGGAGAGACAGGGGATAGTCAGCCCCAGCATTTT
TRBJ2-3 | - | TRBV5-8 | - | CASRITQGRAQYF | TGTGCCAGCAGAATTACTCAGGGAAGGGCGCAGTATTTT